This is a list of T cell receptor beta chains from one sample in a study of OX40 agonist ivuxolimab in advanced cancers. The table came from immunoSEQ multiplex PCR; TCRdb's copy has only in-frame clones and leaves some out. The sample has about 32,000 clones; 87% are singletons. Specimen: CD4+ or CD8+ T cells sorted from blood, collected in a trial of the OX40 agonist ivuxolimab. These receptors all come from an adult with an advanced solid tumor such as melanoma, head and neck, liver or kidney cancer. The CDR3 runs from the conserved cysteine through the conserved F or W. Each record gives: J gene, clone size, D gene, V gene, CDR3 protein, CDR3 DNA. D genes are given only for firm matches. The listing skips clone size in some rows; elsewhere it reads once, few, many or a size class.

TRBJ2-1,NA,TRBD2,TRBV14,CASSQDLAGGLKFF,TGTGCCAGCAGCCAAGATCTAGCGGGAGGTTTGAAGTTCTTC
TRBJ2-1,NA,TRBD2,TRBV7-6,CASSPGRGGGNEQFF,TGTGCCAGCAGCCCAGGGCGCGGGGGGGGGAATGAGCAGTTCTTC
TRBJ2-7,NA,NA,TRBV15,CATSPTLFYEQYF,TGTGCCACCAGCCCGACCCTCTTCTACGAGCAGTACTTC
TRBJ2-2,NA,NA,TRBV18,CASSPPSGPYTGELFF,TGTGCCAGCTCACCTCCTTCAGGGCCGTACACCGGGGAGCTGTTTTTT
TRBJ2-2,NA,NA,TRBV7-3,CASSLGWNTGELFF,TGTGCCAGCAGCTTAGGCTGGAACACTGGGGAGCTGTTTTTT
TRBJ2-7,once,TRBD1,TRBV11-3,CASSFGVGTAYEQYF,TGTGCCAGCAGCTTCGGTGTAGGGACAGCCTACGAGCAGTACTTC
TRBJ1-5,NA,NA,TRBV28,CASSLPGDQPQHF,TGTGCCAGCAGTTTACCCGGGGACCAGCCCCAGCATTTT
TRBJ1-1,NA,NA,TRBV4-1,CASSQGVEAFF,TGCGCCAGCAGCCAAGGGGTCGAAGCTTTCTTT
TRBJ1-5,few,NA,TRBV27,CASSFGGSNQPQHF,TGTGCCAGCAGTTTTGGTGGTAGCAATCAGCCCCAGCATTTT
TRBJ2-1,medium-sized,TRBD2,TRBV6-4,CASSETSGRASNEQFF,TGTGCCAGCAGTGAGACTAGCGGGAGGGCGTCGAATGAGCAGTTCTTC
TRBJ2-7,NA,TRBD1,TRBV5-1,CASSLGDSSYEQYF,TGCGCCAGCAGCTTAGGGGACAGTTCCTACGAGCAGTACTTC
TRBJ1-2,NA,NA,TRBV7-9,CASSLVDRINYGYTF,TGTGCCAGCAGCTTAGTGGATCGGATTAACTATGGCTACACCTTC
TRBJ2-3,once,NA,TRBV2,CASSALGFGTDTQYF,TGTGCCAGCAGTGCGCTGGGTTTTGGCACAGATACGCAGTATTTT
TRBJ2-1,NA,TRBD2,TRBV5-1,CASMASGGYNEQFF,TGCGCCAGCATGGCTAGCGGGGGGTACAATGAGCAGTTCTTC
TRBJ2-1,NA,NA,TRBV19,CASSVNLGNEQFF,TGTGCCAGTAGTGTAAACCTAGGCAATGAGCAGTTCTTC
TRBJ1-6,NA,NA,TRBV9,CASSPPGFGNSPLHF,TGTGCCAGCAGCCCCCCAGGCTTTGGAAATTCACCCCTCCACTTT
TRBJ2-4,NA,NA,TRBV7-8,CASSRISAGAKNIQYF,TGTGCCAGCAGCAGAATTTCCGCGGGGGCCAAAAACATTCAGTACTTC
TRBJ2-3,NA,NA,TRBV9,CASSVDSDTQYF,TGTGCCAGCAGCGTAGATTCAGATACGCAGTATTTT
TRBJ2-7,NA,TRBD1,TRBV4-1,CASSRGQGPYEQYF,TGCGCCAGCAGCAGAGGACAGGGCCCCTACGAGCAGTACTTC
TRBJ2-7,NA,NA,TRBV19,CASSDIREQYF,TGTGCCAGTAGTGACATACGCGAGCAGTACTTC
TRBJ2-2,few,TRBD2,TRBV19,CASTQGLAGRDGELFF,TGTGCCAGTACCCAGGGACTAGCGGGGAGAGACGGGGAGCTGTTTTTT
TRBJ2-7,NA,NA,TRBV7-9,CASSGRGYEQYF,TGTGCCAGCAGCGGGCGGGGCTACGAGCAGTACTTC
TRBJ1-5,few,NA,TRBV7-9,CASSSGWEPQHF,TGTGCCAGCAGCTCGGGGTGGGAGCCCCAGCATTTT
TRBJ2-1,NA,NA,TRBV12-5,CASAFGANSYNEQFF,TGTGCTAGTGCCTTCGGGGCAAACTCCTACAATGAGCAGTTCTTC
TRBJ2-7,NA,NA,TRBV5-1,CASSLVFYEQYF,TGCGCCAGCAGCTTAGTCTTCTACGAGCAGTACTTC
TRBJ1-5,NA,TRBD1,TRBV27,CASRVGQANQPQHF,TGTGCCAGCAGGGTGGGACAGGCAAATCAGCCCCAGCATTTT
TRBJ2-1,NA,NA,TRBV11-2,CASSLDNNEQFF,TGTGCCAGCAGCTTAGATAACAATGAGCAGTTCTTC
TRBJ2-5,NA,NA,TRBV6-5,CASRSTGRPQETQYF,TGTGCCAGCAGGTCGACAGGCCGTCCTCAAGAGACCCAGTACTTC
TRBJ2-7,NA,NA,TRBV5-4,CASSLGGREQYF,TGTGCCAGCAGCTTGGGCGGGCGGGAGCAGTACTTC
TRBJ2-5,NA,NA,TRBV7-8,CASSLLAGHQETQYF,TGTGCCAGCAGCTTACTCGCGGGACACCAAGAGACCCAGTACTTC
TRBJ2-7,NA,NA,TRBV19,CASSPGGYEQYF,TGTGCCAGTAGTCCCGGGGGCTACGAGCAGTACTTC
TRBJ2-5,NA,TRBD2,TRBV4-1,CASSQGRGGFQETQYF,TGCGCCAGCAGCCAAGGCCGCGGGGGGTTCCAAGAGACCCAGTACTTC
TRBJ2-5,NA,TRBD1,TRBV2,CASRGGRGTGETQYF,TGTGCCAGCAGGGGGGGGCGAGGGACAGGGGAGACCCAGTACTTC
TRBJ1-4,once,TRBD1,TRBV15,CATRRDRGGEKLFF,TGTGCCACCAGGCGAGACAGGGGGGGTGAAAAACTGTTTTTT
TRBJ1-4,NA,NA,TRBV5-1,CASSATETELNEKLFF,TGCGCCAGCAGCGCAACTGAGACGGAATTAAATGAAAAACTGTTTTTT
TRBJ1-1,many,NA,TRBV10-3,CAISDRGTNTEAFF,TGTGCCATCAGTGATAGGGGCACGAACACTGAAGCTTTCTTT
TRBJ2-2,once,NA,TRBV5-4,CAIKSLTGTGELFF,TGTGCCATCAAGAGCCTCACAGGGACCGGGGAGCTGTTTTTT
TRBJ1-2,NA,NA,TRBV5-6,CASSLERRGRFGGYTF,TGTGCCAGCAGCTTGGAGCGTAGGGGGAGGTTCGGTGGCTACACCTTC
TRBJ2-3,NA,TRBD2,TRBV6-5,CASSYSGRLDTQYF,TGTGCCAGCAGTTACAGCGGGAGATTAGATACGCAGTATTTT
TRBJ2-5,NA,NA,TRBV11-2,CASSQGETQYF,TGTGCCAGCAGTCAGGGGGAGACCCAGTACTTC
TRBJ1-3,few,NA,TRBV21-1,CASSKIRREFVSGNTIYF,TGTGCCAGCAGCAAAATTCGGCGGGAGTTCGTTTCTGGAAACACCATATATTTT
TRBJ2-6,once,NA,TRBV4-1,CASSYSGANVLTF,TGCGCCAGCAGCTACTCTGGGGCCAACGTCCTGACTTTC
TRBJ1-2,NA,NA,TRBV12-2,CASRLAVWGSPPAVDGYTF,TGTGCAAGTCGCTTAGCGGTATGGGGTTCCCCCCCCGCAGTTGATGGCTACACCTTC
TRBJ2-7,NA,NA,TRBV7-9,CASTTGTLRSDEQYF,TGTGCCAGCACCACAGGGACCCTCAGGAGCGACGAGCAGTACTTC
TRBJ2-3,NA,TRBD1,TRBV28,CASSQRDRYTDTQYF,TGTGCCAGCAGCCAAAGGGACAGGTACACAGATACGCAGTATTTT
TRBJ2-7,NA,TRBD1,TRBV5-1,CASSLAGQGTQVTYEQYF,TGCGCCAGCAGCTTGGCGGGACAGGGAACCCAAGTAACCTACGAGCAGTACTTC
TRBJ2-2,few,NA,TRBV6-1,CASSEADTGELFF,TGTGCCAGCAGTGAAGCTGACACCGGGGAGCTGTTTTTT
TRBJ2-1,NA,TRBD2,TRBV11-2,CASSPLSSGRNNEQFF,TGTGCCAGCAGCCCCCTCTCTAGCGGGAGGAATAATGAGCAGTTCTTC
TRBJ2-5,NA,NA,TRBV5-4,CASSWSPLETQYF,TGTGCCAGCAGCTGGAGCCCGTTAGAGACCCAGTACTTC
TRBJ2-1,NA,NA,TRBV5-4,CASVSDLNAPNEQFF,TGTGCCAGCGTCTCGGACTTAAACGCACCTAATGAGCAGTTCTTC
TRBJ2-1,NA,NA,TRBV27,CASSWGNEQFF,TGTGCCAGCAGTTGGGGGAATGAGCAGTTCTTC
TRBJ2-5,NA,NA,TRBV29-1,CSDTETQYF,TGCAGCGATACCGAGACCCAGTACTTC
TRBJ2-1,once,NA,TRBV7-3,CASSLIGATTYNEQFF,TGTGCCAGCAGCTTAATAGGAGCGACGACCTACAATGAGCAGTTCTTC
TRBJ2-2,NA,NA,TRBV1,CTSSHPEGADGELFF,TGCACCAGCAGCCATCCCGAGGGGGCTGACGGGGAGCTGTTTTTT
TRBJ2-7,NA,NA,TRBV19,CASSIRGTSSYEQYF,TGTGCCAGTAGTATCCGGGGGACCTCCTCCTACGAGCAGTACTTC
TRBJ2-7,NA,NA,TRBV29-1,CSVDHAGLNHEQYF,TGCAGCGTTGACCATGCGGGACTCAACCACGAGCAGTACTTC
TRBJ2-1,NA,TRBD2,TRBV29-1,CSVDSLAEEEFF,TGCAGCGTTGATTCACTAGCGGAAGAGGAGTTCTTC